This paragraph covers one TCR beta chain sequence. What this receptor recognizes is not known. The input lacks base qualities; no much larger clone sits a single base away. The CDR3, from cysteine to phenylalanine, totals 14 residues. The entry retains the CDR3 DNA only, 42 bases that are in frame from base 1. Per the germline V gene, MNHEY is the CDR1 and SVGAGI is the CDR2. V and J are truncated by 3 bases and 6 bases respectively, leaving an intervening sequence of 15 bases. RNA was extracted with the RNeasy kit and roughly 0.5 to 1 ug was reverse transcribed using random hexamers. TCR beta CDR3 regions were amplified with the immunoSEQ multiplex PCR assay covering 54 Vbeta and 13 Jbeta segments. PCR amplification bias was corrected by using a synthetic template baseline for primer optimization and computational correction. The authors' analysis ran thus. Reads were annotated to V, D and J genes per IMGT and analyzed with immunoSEQ Analyzer, keeping only productive sequences. To calculate clonality, Shannon entropy was normalized by log2 of the number of productive unique sequences and then subtracted from one. For each patient and control, public and private clones were evaluated within the 100 most prevalent clones. Clones were defined as Susac-specific when absent from the healthy and MS cohorts, from roughly 1,100 published viral clones and from other ImmuneACCESS disease sequences. Using fastp at Q25 and MiXCR, TCRdb reprocessed the public reads and kept productive beta chains. Rows are unified per CDR3 protein, each entry keeping the most common DNA and genes. These V and J calls derive from TCRdb rather than the authors' analysis. In this sample the table shows more than 110,000 distinct CDR3 sequences, over 85% of which occur a single time. The ten most abundant clones make up 0.25% to 0.3% of the sample.

High-throughput TCR beta sequencing profiled peripheral blood CD8+ and CD4+ T cells from healthy donors, Susac syndrome patients and multiple sclerosis patients. Healthy donors were age- and sex-matched controls. CD8+ TEMRA cells were enriched by FACS, while bulk CD8+ and CD4+ T cells were purified by magnetic negative isolation. Blood was collected in EDTA tubes and processed within 24 hours, with PBMCs isolated through density gradient centrifugation. PBMCs intended for TCR sequencing were cryopreserved in liquid nitrogen and thawed later in a water bath at 37 degrees C. Purity of sorted or isolated CD4+, CD8+ and CD8+ TEMRA cells was at least 90%. The data belong to a study of CD8 T cells in Susac syndrome (dated by TCRdb to about 2019). Study-level background: Whether CD8+ T cell activation and differentiation in Susac syndrome was antigen driven was tested using repertoire sequencing. CD8+ T cell repertoire clonality was compared between about a dozen healthy donors, some 14 Susac syndrome patients and 15 or so multiple sclerosis patients. Beyond this particular receptor, the publication reports: The TCR sequencing and HLA analysis was acknowledged to have included a relatively small number of individuals.

The sequence was collected from a human donor in good health. This receptor chain uses TRBV6-5 and TRBJ2-7; no D gene call is confident. Input material: CD8+ T cells from PBMCs. The DNA sequence is as follows: TGTGCCAGCAGTTATTGGGCCGGGTCTGGCGAGCAGTACTTC. Translated, this is CASSYWAGSGEQYF.